The T cell receptor (beta chain) under discussion was sequenced for a study of spatial heterogeneity in lung cancer. The wider study: Beta-chain sequences consistently outnumbered alpha-chain sequences in detection. Each unique TCR and UMI combination was seen more than ten times on average in raw reads. Study observations and caveats: For expanded intratumoral alpha and beta TCRs, counts tracked tumor mutation counts.

V was pared by 3 bases and J by 7 bases, with 16 bases between. This CDR3 region has 15 residues. This clonotype has a handful of counts. No antigen is known for it. A single record per CDR3 protein comes from TCRdb applying MiXCR to the 5' RACE reads. This sample has 20,000 to 25,000 distinct CDR3 sequences, with approximately 9% found just once. Time point denoted: sample taken at primary tumor resection. This clonotype originated in a male donor with early-stage non-small cell lung cancer. The chain combines TRBV12-3 or TRBV12-4 with TRBJ1-5, with D perhaps matching TRBD1 (5 bases). The sample here was lung tumor tissue, taken at surgery. CDR3 DNA: TGTGCCAGCAGTTTCAATGGGCAGGGAGGCCAGCCCCAGCATTTT. Its translation is CASSFNGQGGQPQHF.